The 6 T cell receptor beta chains reported below all come from one sample, sequenced in a study of shared clonotypes between healthy human individuals (dated by TCRdb to 2020 to 2021). Libraries were constructed by the immunoSEQ multiplex PCR assay. The table was pulled from immuneACCESS by TCRdb, which kept in-frame rearrangements only. Such tables lose some clones; where checked, under half of the loss comes from unresolved V genes, and the rest has no known cause. In all, the sample holds about 660,000 clones, and approximately 79% of those were seen once. The ten biggest clones cover roughly 1.7% of the sample. Specimen: memory CD4+ T cells sorted from blood. The sample's cell subset or site label is to be understood as: CD45RA-negative fraction. The receptor set was obtained from a woman younger than 45 in good health.

The chain is built from TRBV25-1 and TRBJ2-7, with D possibly called TRBD1 or TRBD2 (5 bases each). The ends were cut back, 7 bases at V and 4 bases at J, with 17 bases in the middle. This CDR3 is 14 amino acids long. Germline CDR1 is MGHDK and CDR2 is SYGVNS. The CDR3 region has the DNA TGTGCCAGCACTAGGGACGGGGCCGTATACGAGCAGTACTTC. It specifies CASTRDGAVYEQYF.

The chain carries TRBV30 and TRBJ1-1; D is perhaps TRBD1 (5 bases). The V gene lost 4 bases and the J gene lost 5 bases, with 20 bases spanning the gap. Germline-derived CDR1 and CDR2 are GTSNPN and SVGIG (reference sequence). This CDR3 region has 15 residues. The CDR3 DNA reads as TGTGCCTGGAATGGGGGTCGTGTAGGGTGGACTGAAGCTTTCTTT. It translates to CAWNGGRVGWTEAFF.

V gene TRBV6-1 combines with J gene TRBJ2-2; 11 bases are a match to TRBD1. This CDR3 has 15 residues. J lost 6 bases, V lost 2 bases, and 2 bases had no gene match. Germline V gives CDR1 MNHNS, CDR2 SASEGT. The CDR3 nucleotides read TGTGCCAGCAGTGAACGGGGACAGGGGGCCGGGGAGCTGTTTTTT. Amino acid sequence: CASSERGQGAGELFF.

The chain is built from TRBV6-1 and TRBJ2-7; D uncertain. CDR3 length: 15 amino acids. Per germline, CDR1 MNHNS and CDR2 SASEGT. The V end lost 4 bases, the J end lost 3 bases, and 16 bases lay between the germline ends. DNA for the CDR3: TGTGCCAGCAGTGTCGGCATTGGGCAGTTCTACGAGCAGTACTTC. Residues: CASSVGIGQFYEQYF.

Of note for this clone: A read error is possible here, since a much larger clone lies one base away. Other DNA sequences in the same sample also yield this CDR3. The chain uses TRBV5-1 and TRBJ2-5; D unclear. The CDR3 has 11 amino acids. The germline V gene encodes CDR1 SGHRS and CDR2 YFSETQ. Trimming removed 4 bases at V and 5 bases at J, with 6 bases between. CDR3: CASSLQETQYF. The CDR3 bases are TGCGCCAGCAGCCTCCAGGAGACCCAGTACTTC.

At least ten counts were recorded for this clone. V usage is TRBV19 and J usage is TRBJ2-7; D is undetermined. Germline V CDR1 and CDR2: LNHDA, SQIVND (reference sequence). V was pared by 3 bases and J by 6 bases, with 9 bases between. The CDR3 is 12 amino acids. For the CDR3, the DNA is TGTGCCAGTAGTATGGGCAATAGCGAGCAGTACTTC. It codes for CASSMGNSEQYF.